Sequencing of this T cell receptor beta chain was carried out in a study of Graves' ophthalmopathy and Graves' hyperthyroidism. With respect to this clonotype: Its antigen is still unknown.

Study-wide findings and caveats: Discriminating ophthalmopathy from stable hyperthyroidism, a 13-signature model attained a sensitivity of about 88% and a specificity of about 83%. The model flagged ophthalmopathy progression at approximately 70% sensitivity and around 72% specificity.

The authors amplified TCR beta CDR3 regions from RNA transcripts. After a first-round RT-PCR with HTBI primers, a second-round multiplex PCR was run. From the multiplex PCR reads, TCRdb called clonotypes with MiXCR, one entry per CDR3 protein. Of about 1.1 million distinct CDR3 sequences detected, around a third appear once; the ten largest clones hold around 10%. Hyperthyroidism in these 18- to 65-year-old patients was newly diagnosed, lasting under 2 months. Orbital computed tomography and thyroid ultrasound, along with TRAb, serum thyroxine and clinical symptoms, underpinned diagnosis. The CDR3 runs 14 residues. Germline CDR1 SGHRS, CDR2 YFSETQ. V shed 2 bases and J shed 7 bases, with 12 bases lying between them.

The sequenced sample consisted of peripheral blood or thyroid tissue (not recorded which). The TCR was taken from an adult man with Graves' hyperthyroidism. V usage is TRBV5-1 and J usage is TRBJ1-4; D gene uncertain. This chain's CDR3 is CASSLAPPSEKLFF. The CDR3 nucleotides read TGCGCCAGCAGCTTAGCCCCGCCCAGTGAAAAACTGTTTTTT.